The present TCR beta chain was sequenced within a study of post-analysis software for immune sequencing data (dated by TCRdb to between 2014 and 2016). Regarding the research as a whole: The recorded disease courses included relapsing-remitting, secondary progressive and progressive-relapsing multiple sclerosis, and some patients had no subtype annotation. Patient repertoires were compared against about a dozen previously published healthy control repertoires from donors aged roughly 6 to 26 years. A subset of samples was prepared in parallel using single-end sample barcoding, then pooled and co-amplified after Illumina adapter ligation.

Results the study describes overall, beyond this receptor: Patients showed significantly higher frequencies than controls for five TRBV segments, among them TRBV5-6, TRBV5-1 and TRBV20-1. Direct clustering with F measure revealed strong co-clustering of samples prepared in the same batch, which led to a batch-effect correction. The control group was slightly older than the multiple sclerosis patient group. Compared with controls, multiple sclerosis patients had significantly lower normalized Chao1 diversity, a finding suggesting substantial peripheral T-cell clonal expansion.

In regard to this clonotype: What antigen it recognizes has not been identified. No base-level quality is on record; no much larger clone is a single base apart.

To demonstrate the VDJtools post-analysis software, the study profiled TCR beta repertoires from the peripheral blood of under 15 young patients with multiple sclerosis. The multiple sclerosis patients were children and adolescents ranging in age from about 6 to 17 years. The library was built by means of PCR. The sequencer was an Illumina HiSeq 2500. To reduce PCR and sequencing biases, unique molecular identifiers were built into the TCR beta cDNA libraries. Roughly 0.5 million cDNA molecules were obtained per 1 to 10 million input T cells, so each molecule approximated one T cell. The same protocol used for the earlier healthy control dataset was applied to prepare and sequence the patient libraries. Within a given batch, samples were prepared together, multiplexed and sequenced on the same HiSeq lane. In the source study's methods: Raw barcoded reads were processed with MIGEC, and single-read molecular identifier groups were discarded before consensus assembly and CDR3 extraction. Clonotype tables were post-analysed with VDJtools, normalizing diversity by down-sampling all datasets to the smallest sample size. In repertoire overlap clustering, CDR3 amino acid sequences, but not nucleotide sequences, were matched to correct batch-related cross-sample contamination. TCRdb trimmed the raw reads at Q25, called clones with MiXCR and kept productive beta chains. Duplicate CDR3 protein sequences are folded into a single record with the most common DNA and genes. These V and J calls rely on TCRdb rather than the paper's analysis. For this sample the table gives hundreds of thousands of distinct CDR3 sequences, of which around 60% were detected only once. The top ten hold roughly 10% of the sample.

CDR1 and CDR2 are read off the germline V gene (reference sequence) as WNHNN and SYGVQD. Counted from cysteine to phenylalanine, this CDR3 has 12 amino acids. This entry keeps only the CDR3 DNA: 36 bases, framed from base 1. The junction carries 8 bases between V and J, which are trimmed by 6 bases and 4 bases respectively. The sequence was collected from a girl aged 2-15 years with multiple sclerosis. The sequenced sample consisted of blood. The chain employs TRBV10-1 and TRBJ2-3, with TRBD2 tentatively as D gene (6 bases match). The nucleotide sequence is given as TGCGCCAGCAGCCGGGAGCCAGATACGCAGTATTTT. Its translation reads: CASSREPDTQYF.